This TCR beta chain was identified during a study of technical replicates of blood from several donors. Germline loops: CDR1 SGHRS, CDR2 YFSETQ. The CDR3 length is 13 residues. Trimming removed 4 bases at V and 2 bases at J, with 7 bases between. TCRdb keeps only in-frame clones here, not all; method: immunoSEQ multiplex PCR. The sample shows tens of thousands of clones, around 93% of them seen only once. The chain is built from TRBV5-1 and TRBJ2-1, with D possibly being TRBD1 (5 bases). Source material: T cells isolated from PBMCs. The clonotype comes from a human donor in good health. The CDR3 DNA reads as TGCGCCAGCAGCCCGGACACCTACAATGAGCAGTTCTTC. This gives the protein CASSPDTYNEQFF.